Listed below are T cell receptor beta chains from one sample, sequenced in a study of cytomegalovirus exposure and HLA in healthy donors. Libraries were prepared by immunoSEQ multiplex PCR; TCRdb keeps only in-frame clonotypes and omits some of them. The sample has around 150,000 clones, 87% seen once. Source material: PBMCs. Receptors originate from a woman aged 25 to 39 in good health and CMV-seronegative. CDR3s include the opening cysteine and the closing phenylalanine or tryptophan. A D gene is named only where the DNA matches it firmly. The listing skips clone size in some rows; elsewhere it reads once, few, many or a size class.

>TRBV15|TRBD2|TRBJ2-6|NA
CATSRAGGASSGANVLTF
TGTGCCACCAGCAGAGCGGGAGGGGCCAGCTCTGGGGCCAACGTCCTGACTTTC
>TRBV18|NA|TRBJ2-7|NA
CASSPHPQGEQYF
TGTGCCAGCTCACCGCATCCCCAGGGGGAGCAGTACTTC
>TRBV7-2|NA|TRBJ2-7|NA
CASSPDSAQISYEQYF
TGTGCCAGCAGCCCTGACAGCGCACAAATCTCCTACGAGCAGTACTTC
>TRBV4-1|NA|TRBJ1-4|NA
CASSPREGTLATNEKLFF
TGCGCCAGCAGCCCACGAGAAGGGACACTGGCAACTAATGAAAAACTGTTTTTT
>TRBV6-5|TRBD1|TRBJ2-2|NA
CASSYYGTAQTGELFF
TGTGCCAGCAGTTACTACGGGACAGCCCAAACCGGGGAGCTGTTTTTT
>TRBV6-5|TRBD1|TRBJ2-7|NA
CASSWGQGSYEQYF
TGTGCCAGCAGTTGGGGACAGGGTTCCTACGAGCAGTACTTC
>TRBV28|NA|TRBJ2-5|NA
CASSSTRRETQYF
TGTGCCAGCAGCTCTACTAGGCGAGAGACCCAGTACTTC
>TRBV7-2|NA|TRBJ2-2|NA
CASSFNNAGELFF
TGTGCCAGCAGCTTTAACAATGCCGGGGAGCTGTTTTTT
>TRBV18|NA|TRBJ2-7|NA
CASSRLSGTHLYEQYF
TGTGCCAGCTCTCGTCTATCCGGGACACACCTTTACGAGCAGTACTTC
>TRBV2|NA|TRBJ1-1|NA
CASSLTGANTEAFF
TGTGCCAGCAGTCTTACAGGAGCAAACACTGAAGCTTTCTTT
>TRBV9|NA|TRBJ1-1|few
CASSLEGGTEAFF
TGTGCCAGCAGCCTCGAAGGGGGAACTGAAGCTTTCTTT
>TRBV7-9|NA|TRBJ2-7|NA
CASSSGWGYEQYF
TGTGCCAGCAGCTCGGGATGGGGTTACGAGCAGTACTTC
>TRBV18|TRBD1|TRBJ1-5|once
CASSVQDRVIEPQHF
TGTGCCAGCTCAGTACAAGACAGGGTCATCGAACCCCAGCATTTT
>TRBV5-4|NA|TRBJ2-7|NA
CASSVGGTAGESSYEQYF
TGTGCCAGCAGCGTTGGCGGTACAGCCGGGGAGAGCTCCTACGAGCAGTACTTC
>TRBV5-4|TRBD2|TRBJ2-3|NA
CASSFPAGRGTDTQYF
TGTGCCAGCAGCTTTCCAGCGGGACGAGGGACAGATACGCAGTATTTT
>TRBV18|NA|TRBJ1-2|NA
CASSPSQGFYVGYTF
TGTGCCAGCTCACCAAGTCAGGGATTCTATGTAGGCTACACCTTC
>TRBV28|TRBD1|TRBJ1-1|few
CASSWDRGNTEAFF
TGTGCCAGCAGTTGGGACAGGGGGAACACTGAAGCTTTCTTT
>TRBV19|TRBD2|TRBJ2-3|NA
CASSTRTSSSTDTQYF
TGTGCCAGTAGTACGAGGACTAGCTCTAGCACAGATACGCAGTATTTT
>TRBV7-2|NA|TRBJ2-7|NA
CASSLKTGNLEQYF
TGTGCCAGCAGCCTGAAAACAGGGAACCTCGAGCAGTACTTC
>TRBV6-1|NA|TRBJ1-5|NA
CATTGRRGNQPQHF
TGTGCCACCACTGGACGGCGGGGCAATCAGCCCCAGCATTTT
>TRBV19|TRBD1|TRBJ2-7|NA
CASSASWDSSYEQYF
TGTGCCAGTAGTGCTTCTTGGGACAGCTCCTACGAGCAGTACTTC
>TRBV25-1|NA|TRBJ2-1|once
CASSEGASEYNEQFF
TGTGCCAGCAGTGAAGGGGCGAGCGAATACAATGAGCAGTTCTTC
>TRBV18|TRBD1|TRBJ2-1|NA
CASSPYPDRGRGHNEQFF
TGTGCCAGCTCACCATATCCCGACAGGGGCAGAGGACACAATGAGCAGTTCTTC
>TRBV10-3|TRBD1|TRBJ1-1|NA
CAISEWGQGTQLAVLNTEAFF
TGTGCCATCAGTGAATGGGGACAGGGGACACAGTTAGCCGTATTGAACACTGAAGCTTTCTTT
>TRBV9|NA|TRBJ2-1|few
CASSEGSSYNEQFF
TGTGCCAGCAGCGAGGGGTCAAGCTACAATGAGCAGTTCTTC
>TRBV19|TRBD2|TRBJ2-1|NA
CASSLIAGGPDEQFF
TGTGCCAGTAGTCTAATAGCGGGAGGGCCTGATGAGCAGTTCTTC
>TRBV7-9|NA|TRBJ2-1|NA
CASSLGRYEQFF
TGTGCCAGCAGCTTAGGTCGGTATGAGCAGTTCTTC
>TRBV5-8|TRBD2|TRBJ2-5|NA
CASSHGTSGQETQYF
TGCGCCAGCAGCCATGGGACTAGCGGCCAAGAGACCCAGTACTTC
>TRBV4-2|NA|TRBJ2-2|NA
CASSPEPLAAGELFF
TGTGCCAGCAGCCCGGAACCATTAGCCGCCGGGGAGCTGTTTTTT
>TRBV4-3|TRBD2|TRBJ2-1|NA
CASSQDNGGARNNEQFF
TGCGCCAGCAGCCAAGATAACGGGGGGGCTCGAAACAATGAGCAGTTCTTC
>TRBV4-1|NA|TRBJ1-3|NA
CASSQTPGRVNTIYF
TGCGCCAGCAGCCAGACTCCAGGGCGAGTGAACACCATATATTTT
>TRBV28|TRBD1|TRBJ1-1|NA
CAGSPGQPFLNTEAFF
TGTGCCGGCTCGCCGGGACAGCCGTTTTTGAACACTGAAGCTTTCTTT
>TRBV15|TRBD2|TRBJ2-7|once
CATSRDWPGGTEQYF
TGTGCCACCAGCAGAGATTGGCCGGGAGGGACCGAGCAGTACTTC
>TRBV2|NA|TRBJ1-2|NA
CASSVNGPPRGVNYGYTF
TGTGCCAGCAGTGTCAACGGGCCTCCCCGGGGGGTCAACTATGGCTACACCTTC
>TRBV27|NA|TRBJ1-2|NA
CASSLRGAYGYTF
TGTGCCAGCAGTTTACGGGGAGCCTATGGCTACACCTTC
>TRBV5-4|TRBD2|TRBJ2-5|once
CASSLGASGLQETQYF
TGTGCCAGCAGCCTCGGGGCTAGCGGTTTACAAGAGACCCAGTACTTC
>TRBV27|TRBD1|TRBJ1-1|NA
CASSHPGGWAEAFF
TGTGCCAGCAGTCACCCAGGGGGCTGGGCTGAAGCTTTCTTT
>TRBV28|NA|TRBJ2-7|NA
CASSYDIQRWEQYF
TGTGCCAGCAGTTATGACATCCAACGGTGGGAGCAGTACTTC
>TRBV15|TRBD1|TRBJ2-4|NA
CATSITQGAAKNIQYF
TGTGCCACCAGCATAACCCAGGGGGCGGCCAAAAACATTCAGTACTTC
>TRBV7-9|TRBD2|TRBJ2-7|NA
CASSLVAGGYEQYF
TGTGCCAGCAGCTTAGTGGCGGGAGGGTACGAGCAGTACTTC
>TRBV5-6|NA|TRBJ2-2|NA
CASSSGTYNTGELFF
TGTGCCAGCAGCTCCGGGACATATAACACCGGGGAGCTGTTTTTT
>TRBV9|TRBD1|TRBJ2-7|NA
CASSAGDSYEQYF
TGTGCCAGCAGCGCCGGGGACAGCTACGAGCAGTACTTC
>TRBV7-2|NA|TRBJ1-1|NA
CASSLERAPTEAFF
TGTGCCAGCAGCTTAGAGAGGGCGCCTACTGAAGCTTTCTTT
>TRBV9|NA|TRBJ2-1|NA
CASSVGAGSYNEQFF
TGTGCCAGCAGCGTGGGGGCAGGGTCCTACAATGAGCAGTTCTTC
>TRBV15|NA|TRBJ1-5|NA
CATSPRPGEGTGNQPQHF
TGTGCCACCAGCCCTCGCCCGGGGGAAGGAACGGGCAATCAGCCCCAGCATTTT
>TRBV27|NA|TRBJ1-2|NA
CASSPLQGLNYGYTF
TGTGCCAGCAGTCCACTACAGGGCTTGAACTATGGCTACACCTTC
>TRBV7-2|TRBD2|TRBJ2-5|NA
CASSFPAGGVETQYF
TGTGCCAGCAGCTTCCCAGCGGGAGGAGTTGAGACCCAGTACTTC
>TRBV9|TRBD2|TRBJ2-1|NA
CASSIRTSGSYNEQFF
TGTGCCAGCAGCATTCGGACTAGCGGCTCCTACAATGAGCAGTTCTTC
>TRBV30|NA|TRBJ2-7|NA
CAWNPRGGEQYF
TGTGCCTGGAATCCCAGGGGCGGCGAGCAGTACTTC
>TRBV6-5|NA|TRBJ2-5|NA
CASKAGAQETQYF
TGTGCCAGCAAGGCGGGGGCGCAAGAGACCCAGTACTTC